Below are 9 T cell receptor beta chains sequenced from a single sample in a study of identifying expanded T cells in peripheral blood. Produced via immunoSEQ multiplex PCR; TCRdb's table is partial and in-frame only. In the table there are about 110,000 clones, roughly 90% of which are singletons. The material sequenced was blood. All receptors come from a person aged 18 to 75 in good health.

About this clone itself: The junction departs from germline at one end; a sequencing error may be responsible. The chain is built from TRBV10-1 and TRBJ2-5; 9 bases agree with TRBD2. CDR1 WNHNN and CDR2 SYGVQD come from the germline V gene (reference sequence). The CDR3 sequence is 13 residues long. The CDR3 DNA reads as TGCGCCAGCAGTGAGGTTATTAGCGGGGGACAAAACTTC. Its translation: CASSEVISGGQNF.

The chain is built from TRBV2 and TRBJ2-3, with 9 nucleotides matching TRBD1. CDR3 size: 14 residues. The germline V gene has CDR1 SNHLY and CDR2 FYNNEI. Trimming at V came to 6 bases and at J to 5 bases, leaving 6 bases not matched to a gene. CDR3: CASRPGQGIDTQYF. The CDR3 DNA reads TGTGCCAGCAGACCCGGACAGGGGATAGATACGCAGTATTTT.

This clone has a single count. This rearrangement joins TRBV30 to TRBJ2-1; D possibly corresponds to TRBD1 (6 bases). In germline, CDR1 is GTSNPN, CDR2 SVGIG (reference sequence). Trimming removed 8 bases at V and 2 bases at J, with 16 bases between. The CDR3 is 14 residues long. Here the CDR3 reads CARGTGPPYNEQFF. As DNA, the CDR3 is TGTGCCAGGGGGACGGGCCCCCCCTACAATGAGCAGTTCTTC.

The chain uses TRBV5-1 and TRBJ1-4, with D possibly being TRBD1 (5 bases). The V gene's germline CDR1 is SGHRS and CDR2 YFSETQ. This CDR3 region has 15 residues. V was trimmed by 0 bases and J by 6 bases, leaving 12 bases between them. The CDR3 coding sequence is TGCGCCAGCAGCTTGGCAGGGAGGGTAGATGAAAAACTGTTTTTT. This sequence encodes CASSLAGRVDEKLFF.

The V gene is TRBV19, the J gene TRBJ1-3; no clear D. There are 15 residues in the CDR3. Germline values: CDR1 LNHDA, CDR2 SQIVND (reference sequence). With 3 bases removed from V and 0 bases from J, the gap between germline ends came to 9 bases. CDR3: CASSISHSSGNTIYF. CDR3 nucleotides: TGTGCCAGTAGTATTTCCCATAGCTCTGGAAACACCATATATTTT. Full variable domain (rest looked up from reference TRBV19 and TRBJ1-3): DGGITQSPKYLFRKEGQNVTLSCEQNLNHDAMYWYRQDPGQGLRLIYYSQIVNDFQKGDIAEGYSVSREKKESFPLTVTSAQKNPTAFYLCASSISHSSGNTIYFGEGSWLTVV.

V gene TRBV11-2 combines with J gene TRBJ2-5; D possibly corresponds to TRBD1 (6 bases). The CDR3 consists of 14 residues. Germline lookup yields CDR1 SGHAT and CDR2 FQNNGV. V lost 6 bases and J 5 bases, leaving 16 bases between the germline ends. CDR3 DNA sequence: TGTGCCAGCAGTGTTAGATTCAGGGGCGAGACCCAGTACTTC. Amino acids: CASSVRFRGETQYF.

This CDR3 reads CASSTYLAKNIQYF. CDR3 sequence (DNA): TGTGCCAGCAGCACGTACCTAGCCAAAAACATTCAGTACTTC. The rearrangement uses TRBV7-2 and TRBJ2-4; D gene uncertain. CDR3 size: 14 residues. In germline, CDR1 is SGHTA, CDR2 FQGNSA. With 5 bases removed from V and 0 bases from J, the gap between germline ends came to 8 bases.

The rearrangement joins TRBV11-2 to TRBJ2-3; D possibly corresponds to TRBD2 (7 bases). V was cut by 4 bases and J by 4 bases, with 15 bases left in between. This CDR3 comprises 15 residues. Looked up from germline, CDR1 is SGHAT and CDR2 is FQNNGV. CDR3 in amino acids: CASSSQGGGADTQYF. The CDR3 bases are TGTGCCAGCAGCTCGCAGGGAGGGGGGGCAGATACGCAGTATTTT.

The gene calls are TRBV12-1 and TRBJ2-1. TRBV12-1 is a documented pseudogene. The CDR3 loop spans 14 amino acids. The CDR3 loop reads CASSFQDRRREQFF. In DNA, the CDR3 is TGTGCCAGCAGCTTTCAGGACCGACGAAGGGAGCAGTTCTTC.